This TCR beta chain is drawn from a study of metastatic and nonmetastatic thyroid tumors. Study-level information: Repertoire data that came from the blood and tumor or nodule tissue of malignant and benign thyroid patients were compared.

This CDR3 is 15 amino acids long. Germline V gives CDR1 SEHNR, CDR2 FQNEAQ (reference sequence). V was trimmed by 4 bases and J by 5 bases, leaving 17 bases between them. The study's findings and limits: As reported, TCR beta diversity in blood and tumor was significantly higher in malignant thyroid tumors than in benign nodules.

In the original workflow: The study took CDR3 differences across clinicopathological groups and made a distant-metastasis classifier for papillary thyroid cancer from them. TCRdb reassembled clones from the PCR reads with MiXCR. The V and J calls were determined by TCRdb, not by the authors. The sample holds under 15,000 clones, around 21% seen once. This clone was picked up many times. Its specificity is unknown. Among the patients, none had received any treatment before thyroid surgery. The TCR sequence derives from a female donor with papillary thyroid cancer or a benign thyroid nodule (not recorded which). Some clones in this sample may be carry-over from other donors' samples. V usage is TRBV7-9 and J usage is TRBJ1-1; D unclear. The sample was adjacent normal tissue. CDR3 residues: CASSSLGASGTEAFF. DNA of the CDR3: TGTGCCAGCAGCTCCCTAGGAGCCTCGGGGACTGAAGCTTTCTTT.